This T cell receptor beta chain was retrieved from a study of blood T cell repertoires in COVID-19. Germline CDR1 and CDR2: SGHTA and FQGNSA. The ends were cut back, 4 bases at V and 12 bases at J, with 10 bases in the middle. CDR3 size: 11 residues. Measured with immunoSEQ multiplex PCR; TCRdb has only the in-frame clones, and not every one. Of some 150,000 clones in the sample, around 90% are singletons; the top ten hold around 1.6%. The sequence was obtained from a woman between 45 and 65 years old with acute or convalescent COVID-19. The chain uses TRBV7-2 and TRBJ2-1; D is uncertain. Sequenced: peripheral blood. CDR3 protein: CASSSAYGQFF. CDR3 sequence (DNA): TGTGCCAGCAGCTCAGCCTATGGGCAGTTCTTC.